This T cell receptor (beta chain) was profiled in a study of cytomegalovirus exposure and HLA in healthy donors (dated by TCRdb to 2016 to 2017). Background on the whole study: According to a later analysis, the approximately 120 validation repertoires were produced on the same platform as the 700 or so repertoires of the first cohort. The study was designed to test whether signatures of past pathogen exposure could be identified by cataloging public T cell receptors. To predict cytomegalovirus infection status, the study brought together high-throughput TCR immunosequencing, statistical association of individual TCRs with disease status, and machine learning. Along with the approximately 670-subject first cohort, a separate validation cohort of over a hundred different subjects was used. The full study reports these points: A total of fewer than 200 TCR beta chains were listed by the study as associated with cytomegalovirus. While some public TCRs were present in many individuals, most TCR sequences turned up only very rarely across donors. In vitro tests confirmed that three of the cytomegalovirus-associated TCR beta chains recognize cytomegalovirus antigens. The classifier was reported to diagnose cytomegalovirus status with high specificity and sensitivity in both the original cohort and the validation cohort. Subsequent analysis determined that TCRs grouped into clusters in the first cohort also showed a tendency toward co-occurrence across the 120 validation repertoires, and approximately 93% of cluster scores exceeded 0. The authors suggested that the approach could potentially be extended to other disease states and immunological phenotypes. All 120 or so repertoires were used to score co-occurrence in the validation cohort in a later analysis, because that analysis had no HLA typing for the cohort.

The library came from the immunoSEQ multiplex PCR assay. Regarding the original processing steps: A statistical classification framework was built for diagnosing cytomegalovirus status from the catalog of TCR beta chain sequences. In TCRdb, the immuneACCESS table is reduced to in-frame sequences with V and J assigned. These tables do not hold every clone; where another copy was compared, an unresolved V gene accounts for under half, and the others remain unexplained. That table is the source of V, J and clone size, and D and trimming were worked out from the DNA. The sample records about 130,000 clones, 88% of which are singletons. 1.4% to 1.5% of the sample is held by the ten biggest clonotypes. The donors were included in the validation cohort of over a hundred subjects, a group kept apart from the roughly 670-subject first cohort. Concerning this clone itself: It has no known antigen specificity. There are no base qualities to consult, and no much larger clone falls within one base.

This receptor was taken from a man younger than 40 in good health and CMV-seronegative. The sequencing input was PBMCs.

The DNA sequence is TGTGCCAGCAGCTTTCTAGCGGTTCAAGAGACCCAGTACTTC. It translates to CASSFLAVQETQYF. This receptor chain uses TRBV7-9 and TRBJ2-5; 7 bases in the middle match TRBD2. There are 14 amino acids in the CDR3, from cysteine to phenylalanine inclusive. Just CDR3 DNA is preserved here, 42 bases in frame from base 1. Trimming removed 3 bases from V and 2 bases from J; the gene matches leave 3 bases unexplained. Per the germline V gene (reference sequence), SEHNR is the CDR1 and FQNEAQ is the CDR2.